Below, 8 T cell receptor beta chains from the same sample are listed, as sequenced in a study of T cells in Graves' hyperthyroidism and ophthalmopathy. The investigators amplified TCR beta CDR3 regions from RNA transcripts. The HTBI primer set drove a first-round RT-PCR of the TCR CDR3. TCRdb reanalysed the multiplex PCR reads using MiXCR and keeps one entry per CDR3 protein. The table includes about 720,000 distinct CDR3 sequences, over 15% detected once. The sequenced sample was blood. These receptors were obtained from a woman aged 45 to 65 with Graves' hyperthyroidism that later progressed to Graves' ophthalmopathy.

The genes are TRBV27 and TRBJ2-7, with D possibly matching TRBD1 (6 bases). Trimming cost V 6 bases and J 3 bases, with 12 bases left between them. Germline CDR1 and CDR2: MNHEY and SMNVEV (reference sequence). The CDR3 length is 13 residues. CDR3 sequence reads: CASSSGVVYEQYF. The DNA of the CDR3 is TGTGCCAGCAGCTCAGGGGTTGTCTACGAGCAGTACTTC.

In this sample, this clonotype turned up many times. V gene TRBV10-1 combines with J gene TRBJ1-1, with TRBD1 as a possible D gene (6 bases). Per germline, CDR1 WNHNN and CDR2 SYGVQD (reference sequence). This CDR3 region has 15 residues. V lost 3 bases to trimming and J lost 0 bases, with 11 bases between them. As DNA, the CDR3 is TGCGCCAGCAGTGACCGGGGGGCCATGAACACTGAAGCTTTCTTT. Amino acid sequence: CASSDRGAMNTEAFF.

The gene calls are TRBV5-1 and TRBJ2-1; 7 bases align to TRBD1. The V gene end was trimmed by 4 bases and the J gene end by 3 bases; junction bases not matched to a gene: 7. CDR3 size: 15 residues. Germline V lookup: CDR1 SGHRS, CDR2 YFSETQ. The CDR3 coding sequence is TGCGCCAGCAGCCCAGGGACAGCGAACTACAATGAGCAGTTCTTC. This encodes CASSPGTANYNEQFF. Supplemented by reference TRBV5-1 and TRBJ2-1, the full variable domain reads KAGVTQTPRYLIKTRGQQVTLSCSPISGHRSVSWYQQTPGQGLQFLFEYFSETQRNKGNFPGRFSGRQFSNSRSEMNVSTLELGDSALYLCASSPGTANYNEQFFGPGTRLTVL.

A word on this clonotype: This may be a read error: a much more frequent sequence differs by one nucleotide. This chain joins TRBV5-6 and TRBJ2-7; 9 nucleotides align to TRBD2. The trim removed 3 bases at V and 2 bases at J, leaving 3 bases unmatched. The CDR3 extends over 14 amino acids. Germline CDR1 SGHDT, CDR2 YYEEEE. CDR3 sequence (DNA): TGTGCCAGCAGCTCTAGCGGGACTACCTACGAGCAGTACTTC. It yields the protein CASSSSGTTYEQYF.

The V gene is TRBV25-1, the J gene TRBJ2-7; D gene uncertain. This CDR3 spans 14 amino acids. V was cut by 6 bases and J by 4 bases, with 16 bases left in between. Germline V CDR1 and CDR2: MGHDK, SYGVNS. The CDR3 coding sequence is TGTGCCAGCAGAACCGACAATGTTGGGTACGAGCAGTACTTC. Amino acid sequence: CASRTDNVGYEQYF.

This clonotype was observed at least ten times. The chain joins TRBV11-2 to TRBJ2-7, with D possibly being TRBD1 or TRBD2 (5 bases each). The germline CDR1 and CDR2 sequences are SGHAT and FQNNGV. CDR3 length: 14 residues. Trimming took off 5 bases at V and 3 bases at J, with 14 bases between the two ends. This CDR3 reads CASSVRGRNYEQYF. The CDR3 DNA reads as TGTGCCAGCAGCGTAAGGGGACGCAACTACGAGCAGTACTTC.

There are many counts of this clonotype. This chain links TRBV12-3 or TRBV12-4 with TRBJ2-5; D is perhaps TRBD1 (6 bases). The CDR3 sequence is 13 residues long. The ends were cut back, 6 bases at V and 0 bases at J, with 8 bases in the middle. CDR3 region: CASSGTHQETQYF. CDR3 sequence (DNA): TGTGCCAGCAGCGGGACACACCAAGAGACCCAGTACTTC.

This clonotype was found a few times. V is TRBV20-1 and J is TRBJ2-5, with D possibly being TRBD1 (5 bases). The CDR3 has 12 residues. The germline V gene encodes CDR1 DFQATT and CDR2 SNEGSKA (reference sequence). The V gene lost 4 bases and the J gene lost 5 bases, with 11 bases spanning the gap. DNA of the CDR3: TGCAGTGCTATGCAGGGATACGAGACCCAGTACTTC. This gives the protein CSAMQGYETQYF.